Listed here are 12 T cell receptor beta chains from one sample, sequenced in a study of PD-L1 blockade in urothelial cancer. Here immunoSEQ multiplex PCR was the method, and the copy in TCRdb shows in-frame clones only, minus some. The table includes 48,000 or so clones, 87% detected once. Sample time point: pretreatment peripheral blood. Sequenced material: PBMCs, taken around atezolizumab (anti-PD-L1) treatment. These receptors originate from a woman aged 55-69 years with urothelial cancer.

This rearrangement joins TRBV7-2 to TRBJ2-2; possible D gene TRBD1, 5 bases. CDR3 length equals 15 residues. Germline V lookup: CDR1 SGHTA, CDR2 FQGNSA. V was clipped by 2 bases and J by 0 bases, with 7 bases between them. CDR3 protein: CASSLSGSNTGELFF. In DNA form, the CDR3 reads TGTGCCAGCAGCTTATCAGGGTCGAACACCGGGGAGCTGTTTTTT.

This chain uses TRBV5-1 with TRBJ1-2, with 9 bases fitting TRBD1. V lost 4 bases to trimming and J lost 7 bases; unmatched junction nucleotides: 11. The CDR3 totals 15 residues. Germline CDR1 reads SGHRS; CDR2 reads YFSETQ. The CDR3 protein is CASSQGQGLSSGYTF. Here the CDR3 DNA reads TGCGCCAGCAGCCAGGGACAGGGATTATCGTCTGGCTACACCTTC.

The chain carries TRBV6-1 and TRBJ1-1; D is perhaps TRBD1 (5 bases). The CDR3 is 13 residues long. Germline loops: CDR1 MNHNS, CDR2 SASEGT. Trimming removed 7 bases from V and 9 bases from J, with 18 bases in between. The CDR3 sequence is CASTPGGALKAFF. The CDR3 DNA is TGTGCCAGCACCCCTGGAGGGGCTCTTAAAGCTTTCTTT.

The gene calls are TRBV6-4 and TRBJ1-2; tentatively, D is TRBD1 (6 bases). Germline V gene lookup returns CDR1 MRHNA and CDR2 SNTAGT. The CDR3 loop spans 14 amino acids. Trimming cost V 1 base and J 8 bases, with 14 bases left between them. The CDR3 DNA reads TGTGCCAGCAGTGACTTTACAGGGCGGTGGGGCTACACCTTC. Amino acids: CASSDFTGRWGYTF.

This clone has just a few counts. The rearrangement uses TRBV7-7 and TRBJ1-1, with D hard to call. The CDR3 is made up of 13 amino acids. With 4 bases removed from V and 7 bases from J, the gap between germline ends came to 13 bases. Per the germline V gene, CDR1 is SSHAT and CDR2 is FNYEAQ (reference sequence). As DNA, the CDR3 is TGTGCCAGCAGCTCCCGGGTGGGGAGTGAAGCTTTCTTT. Translated: CASSSRVGSEAFF.

The chain combines TRBV19 with TRBJ2-5, with TRBD1 as a possible D gene (5 bases). Trimming took off 4 bases at V and 2 bases at J, with 5 bases between the two ends. CDR1 and CDR2 from the germline V gene are LNHDA and SQIVND (reference sequence). The CDR3 sequence is 12 residues long. The CDR3 nucleotides are TGTGCCAGTAGTAACAGGCAAGAGACCCAGTACTTC. It translates to CASSNRQETQYF.

V is TRBV5-4 and J is TRBJ2-1; 7 nucleotides match TRBD2. The CDR3 is 14 amino acids. CDR1 and CDR2 from the germline V gene are SGHNT and YYREEE (reference sequence). J was trimmed by 3 bases and V by 5 bases; bases with no gene match: 5. The CDR3 region is CASRSAGDYNEQFF. The CDR3 nucleotides read TGTGCCAGCAGGTCCGCGGGGGACTACAATGAGCAGTTCTTC.

V gene TRBV2 combines with J gene TRBJ1-2; 7 bases align to TRBD1. This CDR3 is 13 amino acids long. V gave up 4 bases and J gave up 4 bases; unmatched junction bases: 3. Germline CDR1 is SNHLY and CDR2 is FYNNEI. The chain's CDR3 is CASSAGQLYGYTF. As DNA, the CDR3 is TGTGCCAGCAGTGCGGGACAGCTCTATGGCTACACCTTC.

This chain uses TRBV9 with TRBJ2-5; D uncertain. The CDR3 has 16 residues. Germline CDR1 and CDR2: SGDLS and YYNGEE. Trimming took 0 bases from V and 1 from J, leaving 13 bases between them. CDR3 region: CASSVAALLGQETQYF. The CDR3, as DNA: TGTGCCAGCAGCGTAGCTGCCCTCCTCGGCCAAGAGACCCAGTACTTC. Using reference TRBV9 and TRBJ2-5 for the parts outside the CDR3, the full variable domain is DSGVTQTPKHLITATGQRVTLRCSPRSGDLSVYWYQQSLDQGLQFLIQYYNGEERAKGNILERFSAQQFPDLHSELNLSSLELGDSALYFCASSVAALLGQETQYFGPGTRLLVL.

This rearrangement joins TRBV4-1 to TRBJ2-3; 8 bases match TRBD2. Trimming took 1 base from V and 3 from J; bases not matched to a gene: 9. In germline, CDR1 is MGHRA, CDR2 YSYEKL. The CDR3 contains 17 residues. CDR3 loop: CASSQGSSSGKTDTQYF. Written as DNA, the CDR3 is TGCGCCAGCAGCCAAGGATCGAGTAGCGGGAAAACAGATACGCAGTATTTT.

The chain uses TRBV10-1 and TRBJ1-1; D gene uncertain. The germline V gene has CDR1 WNHNN and CDR2 SYGVQD (reference sequence). V was clipped by 3 bases and J by 0 bases, with 11 bases between them. The length of the CDR3 is 15 residues. The CDR3 nucleotides read TGCGCCAGCAGTGAATTATCGGGGATGAACACTGAAGCTTTCTTT. Translation gives CASSELSGMNTEAFF.

The rearrangement joins TRBV7-9 to TRBJ1-1; D gene unclear. Germline lookup yields CDR1 SEHNR and CDR2 FQNEAQ (reference sequence). The CDR3 totals 12 residues. With 7 bases removed from V and 5 bases from J, the gap between germline ends came to 11 bases. CDR3: CASTPGGTEAFF. CDR3 in DNA: TGTGCCAGCACCCCAGGAGGGACTGAAGCTTTCTTT.